These 19 T cell receptor beta chains were all obtained from the same sample, sequenced in a study of shared clonotypes between healthy human individuals (dated by TCRdb to 2018 to 2021). The library was built by means of the immunoSEQ multiplex PCR assay. This immuneACCESS table, as held by TCRdb, lists in-frame sequences with V and J called but not all clones. Of the missing ones, under half trace to an unresolved V gene in checked studies; the others have no known cause. Here the sample has fewer than 550,000 clones; 60% to 80% occur a single time. The ten largest make up around an eighth of the sample. Source material: PBMCs. Every receptor here comes from a woman between 40 and 55 years old in good health. Some clones in this sample may be carry-over from other donors' samples.

On this clone itself: This is likely an artifact of a read error, given a far larger clone one base away. Other DNA sequences from this sample encode an identical CDR3 as well. The CDR3 coding sequence is TGCGCCAGCAGTGAAGCATCGACCGGCGGGTATGGCTACACCTTC. Protein product: CASSEASTGGYGYTF. This chain links TRBV6-1 with TRBJ1-2; no clear D. The CDR3 is 15 amino acids. Germline values: CDR1 MNHNS, CDR2 SASEGT.

The chain recombines TRBV7-2 with TRBJ2-3; the match to TRBD1 covers 9 bases. The CDR3 contains 15 residues. Per the germline V gene, CDR1 is SGHTA and CDR2 is FQGNSA. The V segment lost 6 bases and the J segment 4 bases; nucleotides outside the gene matches: 8. CDR3 sequence reads: CASSTTGGLSDTQYF. CDR3 DNA: TGTGCCAGCAGTACTACAGGGGGCTTGTCAGATACGCAGTATTTT.

Note on this clone: Other nucleotide sequences in the sample specify the same CDR3. The chain combines TRBV5-1 with TRBJ2-5; possible D gene TRBD1, 6 bases. Between the trimmed V and J ends, which lost 2 bases and 5 bases, there was a span of 10 bases. This CDR3 region has 13 residues. Germline V gene data show CDR1 as SGHRS and CDR2 as YFSETQ. The CDR3 DNA sequence: TGCGCCAGCAGCTTACAGGGTGAGGAGACCCAGTACTTC. Protein: CASSLQGEETQYF.

This clone occurred a few times. This chain connects TRBV28 to TRBJ2-6; possible D gene TRBD2, 6 bases. The ends were cut back, 3 bases at V and 4 bases at J, with 13 bases in the middle. The CDR3 has 16 amino acids. Per germline, CDR1 MDHEN and CDR2 SYDVKM. The DNA for the CDR3 is TGTGCCAGCAGTTTTCTCTCCGGGGGAGGGGCCAACGTCCTGACTTTC. It yields the protein CASSFLSGGGANVLTF. Full variable domain (rest looked up from reference TRBV28 and TRBJ2-6): DVKVTQSSRYLVKRTGEKVFLECVQDMDHENMFWYRQDPGLGLRLIYFSYDVKMKEKGDIPEGYSVSREKKERFSLILESASTNQTSMYLCASSFLSGGGANVLTFGAGSRLTVL.

The chain links TRBV7-3 to TRBJ2-1; 8 bases are shared with TRBD2. Trimming removed 6 bases from V and 8 bases from J; junction bases left unmatched: 6. The germline gives CDR1 SGHTA, CDR2 FQGTGA. This CDR3 spans 13 amino acids. The CDR3 spells CASRGGRMDEQFF. The DNA for the CDR3 is TGTGCCAGCAGGGGCGGGAGGATGGATGAGCAGTTCTTC.

In this sample, this clone turned up a few times. The chain uses TRBV5-1 and TRBJ1-1; D is perhaps TRBD1 (5 bases). Germline V CDR1 and CDR2: SGHRS, YFSETQ. The length of the CDR3 is 15 residues. The V gene lost 0 bases and the J gene lost 4 bases, with 13 bases spanning the gap. CDR3 region: CASSLGQGGVTEAFF. The CDR3 bases are TGCGCCAGCAGCTTGGGGCAGGGTGGGGTCACTGAAGCTTTCTTT.

This clone occurred a few times. J is TRBJ2-2 and V is TRBV2; D remains unclear. V lost 4 bases and J 2 bases, leaving 8 bases between the germline ends. The length of the CDR3 is 14 residues. Germline V CDR1 and CDR2: SNHLY, FYNNEI. The CDR3 here is CASSVLVNTGELFF. DNA for the CDR3: TGTGCCAGCAGTGTACTGGTTAACACCGGGGAGCTGTTTTTT.

The chain has TRBV6-1 and TRBJ1-2; perhaps TRBD1 as D (5 bases). The germline V gene encodes CDR1 MNHNS and CDR2 SASEGT. V lost 0 bases, J lost 5 bases, and 13 bases lay in between. CDR3 size: 15 residues. CDR3 sequence: CASSEAPGQPYGYTF. The CDR3 DNA reads TGTGCCAGCAGTGAAGCCCCGGGGCAGCCTTATGGCTACACCTTC.

This chain links TRBV29-1 with TRBJ2-6, with D tentatively TRBD2 (5 bases). The ends were cut back, 6 bases at V and 1 base at J, with 10 bases in the middle. Germline V gives CDR1 SQVTM, CDR2 ANQGSEA. The CDR3 is 14 amino acids. In DNA form, the CDR3 reads TGCAGCGTACCCACGGGGTCTGGGGCCAACGTCCTGACTTTC. Translating gives CSVPTGSGANVLTF.

This chain links TRBV2 with TRBJ2-1, with D perhaps being TRBD1 or TRBD2 (6 bases each). V lost 4 bases and J 6 bases, leaving 13 bases between the germline ends. The germline CDR1 and CDR2 sequences are SNHLY and FYNNEI. The CDR3 sequence is 14 residues long. CDR3 protein: CASSGGGPGNEQFF. DNA for the CDR3: TGTGCCAGCAGTGGTGGGGGGCCGGGCAATGAGCAGTTCTTC.

The chain employs TRBV13 and TRBJ2-5; D may correspond to TRBD1 or TRBD2 (6 bases each). The last part of the DNA fits TRBJ2-7 better; the J call may be wrong. The CDR3 runs 12 residues. Germline CDR1 reads PRHDT; CDR2 reads FYEKMQ (reference sequence). CDR3 DNA: TGTGCCAGCAGCTTAAAGGGGGGCGAGCAGTACTTC. Translated, it gives CASSLKGGEQYF.

In this sample, this clone turned up once. This chain connects TRBV7-2 to TRBJ2-2; a weak D match, TRBD2 (5 bases). V lost 1 base, J lost 4 bases, and 10 bases lay in between. Germline loops: CDR1 SGHTA, CDR2 FQGNSA. CDR3 length: 15 residues. DNA for the CDR3: TGTGCCAGCAGCTTAGAGGGAGTGGGCACCGGGGAGCTGTTTTTT. Amino acids: CASSLEGVGTGELFF.

The table lists this clone with a count of one. The chain uses TRBV27 and TRBJ2-1; D is possibly TRBD2 (10 bases). The germline V gene encodes CDR1 MNHEY and CDR2 SMNVEV (reference sequence). The CDR3 has 17 amino acids. V lost 7 bases, J lost 10 bases, and 29 bases lay in between. The CDR3: CASTGTGLSGTSAEQFF. CDR3 bases: TGTGCCAGCACCGGGACAGGGTTATCCGGGACTAGCGCCGAGCAGTTCTTC.

This chain joins TRBV5-1 and TRBJ2-1; maybe TRBD2 (6 bases). The germline CDR1 and CDR2 sequences are SGHRS and YFSETQ. This CDR3 has 15 amino acids. The V gene lost 0 bases and the J gene lost 4 bases, with 11 bases spanning the gap. DNA of the CDR3: TGCGCCAGCAGCTTGGACCCGGGGGAATACAATGAGCAGTTCTTC. Amino acid sequence: CASSLDPGEYNEQFF. Full variable domain (rest looked up from reference TRBV5-1 and TRBJ2-1): KAGVTQTPRYLIKTRGQQVTLSCSPISGHRSVSWYQQTPGQGLQFLFEYFSETQRNKGNFPGRFSGRQFSNSRSEMNVSTLELGDSALYLCASSLDPGEYNEQFFGPGTRLTVL.

The table lists this clone with a few counts. V and J are TRBV28 and TRBJ2-1; possibly TRBD2 for D (6 bases). The length of the CDR3 is 18 residues. The V gene's germline CDR1 is MDHEN and CDR2 SYDVKM. Trimming cost V 2 bases and J 9 bases, with 26 bases left between them. The CDR3: CASSLAPGGERTPGEQFF. Written as DNA, the CDR3 is TGTGCCAGCAGTTTAGCCCCCGGGGGAGAGCGGACCCCGGGTGAGCAGTTCTTC.

The chain couples TRBV28 to TRBJ1-5; TRBD1 aligns across 7 bases. After removal of 5 bases from V and 0 bases from J, the junction contained 7 bases not matched to a gene. CDR1 is MDHEN, CDR2 SYDVKM, per germline. This CDR3 has 16 residues. CDR3 sequence (DNA): TGTGCCAGCAGTACAAGGACAGGAGCTAGCAATCAGCCCCAGCATTTT. It encodes CASSTRTGASNQPQHF.

The genes are TRBV19 and TRBJ1-5; D not certain. The CDR3 consists of 15 residues. V lost 7 bases to trimming and J lost 0 bases, with 13 bases between them. Germline V CDR1 and CDR2: LNHDA, SQIVND (reference sequence). This chain's CDR3 is CASKPPLYSNQPQHF. CDR3 in DNA: TGTGCCAGTAAGCCACCTCTCTATAGCAATCAGCCCCAGCATTTT. Drawing the rest from reference TRBV19 and TRBJ1-5, the complete variable domain is DGGITQSPKYLFRKEGQNVTLSCEQNLNHDAMYWYRQDPGQGLRLIYYSQIVNDFQKGDIAEGYSVSREKKESFPLTVTSAQKNPTAFYLCASKPPLYSNQPQHFGDGTRLSIL.

This sequence joins TRBV7-2 and TRBJ2-2; TRBD1 matches at 7 bases. Trimming cost V 1 base and J 7 bases; bases outside gene matches: 3. Germline-derived CDR1 and CDR2 are SGHTA and FQGNSA. The CDR3 contains 14 residues. The CDR3 DNA is TGTGCCAGCAGCTTAGAGGGGGCGGTCGGGGAGCTGTTTTTT. It yields the protein CASSLEGAVGELFF.

The rearrangement joins TRBV4-1 to TRBJ2-7; 15 nucleotides line up with TRBD2. The CDR3 loop spans 17 amino acids. V dropped 2 bases and J dropped 6; count of bases not matched to a gene: 8. Germline lookup yields CDR1 MGHRA and CDR2 YSYEKL. DNA for the CDR3: TGCGCCAGCAGCCAAACCGGACTAGCGGGAGGGCGGGTCGAGCAGTACTTC. Protein product: CASSQTGLAGGRVEQYF.